This note documents a single T cell receptor beta chain sequence. The antigen is not known. No fewer than 7 million PBMCs went into each sample. A second roughly 6 to 12 cycle PCR used barcoded and J-beta primers. Per-sample output comprised a minimum of 3 million paired-end reads containing CDR3. A single record per CDR3 protein comes from TCRdb applying MiXCR to the 5' RACE reads. The sample carries roughly 800,000 distinct CDR3 sequences, 58% recorded once. This entry comes from a study of blood T cells in healthy people across ages. Findings and limits, study-wide: As naive T cell percentage varied, TCR beta diversity correlated strongly with it. Unsorted PBMCs prevented conclusive naive versus antigen-experienced comparison.

The CDR3 runs 15 residues. Trimming stripped 0 bases from V and 5 bases from J, with 13 bases between. In germline, CDR1 is MNHEY, CDR2 SVGAGI. The receptor was derived from a man aged 30-40 years in good health. J is TRBJ1-2 and V is TRBV6-5, with D hard to call. Sequences were obtained from blood. CDR3 coding DNA: TGTGCCAGCAGTTACTCGTCACGGTTCCTTTATGGCTACACCTTC. Its translation is CASSYSSRFLYGYTF.